Detailed here is one TCR beta chain. Its antigen remains unidentified. The input lacks base qualities; no much larger clone sits a single base away. This entry belongs to a study of cytomegalovirus exposure and HLA in healthy donors (dated by TCRdb to 2016 to 2017). Concerning the study at large: An earlier analysis of roughly 500 of the donors reported more than 250 Gb of sequence data and 117 million unique TCR beta sequences from 150 million to 200 million T cells. Class I and class II HLA loci were covered by the typing at four-digit resolution. The study was designed to test whether signatures of past pathogen exposure could be identified by cataloging public T cell receptors. Using immunosequencing, the study profiled T cell repertoires from 640 or so subjects and related those repertoires to cytomegalovirus serostatus. Of the 398 genotyped donors, around 81% fell in the genetic ancestry cluster associated with self-reported Caucasian donors. Alongside the repertoire data, information on donor age, sex, ethnicity and CMV serostatus was compiled. Rather than drawing on any new phenotypic data, the later analysis identified candidate immune exposures from TCR beta sequences and the way those sequences occurred across donors. Every repertoire in the discovery cohort had been generated on one and the same sequencing platform. In an earlier analysis of roughly 540 of the donors, high-throughput TCR beta sequencing was used to judge whether each TCR beta V gene segment behaved as functional or pseudogenic. About 280 gigabases of sequencing data and around 80 million unique TCR sequences made up an early release that covered 640 HLA-typed donors. To predict cytomegalovirus infection status, the study brought together high-throughput TCR immunosequencing, statistical association of individual TCRs with disease status, and machine learning. The number of typed donors differed by locus: about 620-640 for A, B, C, DRB1 and DQB1; 500 to 550 for DQA1; about 600 for DPA1; and roughly 470 for DPB1. In a later genetic analysis, genome-wide SNP genotypes for about three fifths of the roughly 670 donors were used, and that subset was treated as a discovery cohort. About five DR-DQ haplotypes were handled as single units for association and clustering because linkage in the cohort was strong. A later analysis re-analyzed previously published TCR beta repertoires from several hundred donors and added high-resolution HLA genotyping to study TCR occurrence patterns. Besides the first cohort of under 700 subjects, a separate validation cohort made up of some 110 different subjects was used. On average, 235,054 unique TCR beta nucleotide sequences were sequenced per donor among 398 genotyped donors of the cohort, with 15% to 20% of those sequences being non-productive.

Study-level results and caveats: An association between a missense DCLRE1C variant and V-gene and J-gene trimming of TCR beta chains was found in a later genetic analysis and replicated in an independent cohort. In a later analysis, TCR association rates were found to vary across HLA loci, with the most associated TCRs seen for DRB1 alleles and the fewest for HLA-C alleles. A later analysis found that HLA-associated TCR beta chains were more clonally expanded and had lower generation probabilities than equally common non-associated chains. Because counts were too low, more than 15 rarely observed V segments, including chromosome 9 orphons, were left out of the earlier analysis of about 500 of the donors. In vitro tests confirmed that a few of the cytomegalovirus-associated TCR beta chains recognize cytomegalovirus antigens. In both the original and validation cohorts, the classifier was reported to diagnose cytomegalovirus status with high specificity and sensitivity. Compared with the approximately 720-donor mean, donors in an Asian-associated ancestry cluster had fewer N-insertions in productive TCRs, according to a later genetic analysis. The study gave a list of over 150 TCR beta chains associated with cytomegalovirus. In this cohort, only TCR beta chains were sequenced, and detectable features were limited by the absence of alpha or paired-chain data. Correlated functional status among segregating V segments might reflect linkage disequilibrium, but an unknown experimental factor could not be ruled out. Presence/absence analyses assumed roughly uniform sequencing depth across donors, an assumption that may not hold. Most CMV-associated TCR beta chains appeared to be HLA-restricted in a later analysis, and the HLA associations seemed to be driven largely by CMV exposure. According to the authors, the approach could potentially be generalized to other disease states and immunological phenotypes. The sequencing pipeline was judged likely to have produced a cluster of highly shared sequence variants as a technical artifact. HLA typing was unavailable for some donors at each locus, so association tests used only the typed subset. Some IMGT-functional V segments, including TRBV6-2 and TRBV6-3, could not be told apart with the 87-base-pair reads, so those segments were excluded. Broadly in line with IMGT annotations, most TCR beta V segments showed up in productive rearrangements about 87% or about 30% of the time in an earlier analysis of under 700 of the donors. A further reported finding was that TCR beta sequences accurately predicted the HLA-A and HLA-B alleles for most subjects in the first cohort. Assigning TCR associations to individual alleles was difficult when HLA alleles, especially DR and DQ, strongly co-occurred. According to a later analysis, parvovirus B19, influenza, CMV and Epstein-Barr virus appeared linked to several top co-occurrence clusters. A later analysis associated 17,000 or so TCR beta sequences with specific HLA alleles at a false discovery rate of 0.05. While some public TCRs were present in many individuals, most TCR sequences turned up only very rarely across donors. CMV serostatus was the only immune exposure information available for the cohort.

The cohort was made up of under 800 healthy bone marrow donors. At the time of sampling, all cohort members were nominally healthy, though unrecorded immune exposures were likely present. The donor was CMV seropositive and was included in the group of some 290 seropositive cohort members. Each donor provided a peripheral blood sample, and peripheral blood mononuclear cells were used for TCR beta sequencing. Genomic DNA extraction from the blood cell samples was performed with the Qiagen DNeasy Blood Extraction Kit. Library construction relied on the immunoSEQ multiplex PCR assay. For the multiplex PCR, a mixture combining 60 forward primers for TCR Vbeta segments and 13 reverse primers for TCR Jbeta segments was used. A multiplex PCR assay on genomic DNA amplified the CDR3 region of rearranged TCR beta genes. The amplified TCR beta libraries were sequenced on the Illumina HiSeq System as 87-base-pair reads. The study's own analysis went as follows. A later analysis tallied 75 million to 95 million unique TCR beta chains across the 640 or so repertoires, and 10 million to 11 million of those chains were shared by two or more donors. To remove PCR and sequencing errors, raw reads were error-corrected and collapsed into unique sequences using a nearest-neighbor algorithm that merged closely related sequences. CDR3 sequences were aligned to IMGT reference sequences to assign V, D and J gene segments. For a sequence to be retained, a match of at least six nucleotides was required to both a V gene segment and a J gene segment. A rearrangement was called productive if the CDR3 had no stop codons and remained in frame with V and J, and every other rearrangement was called non-productive. CDR3 was defined according to IMGT convention as the region running from the second conserved V-encoded cysteine to the conserved J-encoded phenylalanine. Sequences without an unambiguous match to a single V gene segment were excluded from the earlier analysis of approximately 560 of the donors. In an earlier analysis of several hundred of the donors, V segments were called functional above 56.7% productive rearrangements and were called segregating when the between-donor standard deviation exceeded 5%. A statistical classification framework was built to diagnose cytomegalovirus status from the catalog of TCR beta chain sequences. V and J gene assignment, in a later analysis, came from comparing TCR nucleotide sequences with IMGT/GENE-DB human TR gene sequences. A later analysis assigned CDR3 sequences and most-parsimonious VDJ recombination scenarios with the TCRdist pipeline. In a later analysis, each TCR beta chain was defined by its CDR3 amino acid sequence together with its V-gene family, and reads without a unique V-gene family were excluded. As a way to deal with suspected cross-contamination and a sequencing artifact, a later analysis dropped 450 to 600 nucleotide sequences that were highly shared and had low generation probability. A later analysis calculated a clonal expansion index for each public chain from normalized within-repertoire ranks of inferred template counts. A later analysis computed generation probabilities with a VDJ recombination model fitted to out-of-frame rearrangements, and checked the results against IGoR. A later analysis scored TCR-TCR, TCR-HLA and TCR-CMV co-occurrence with hypergeometric tests, applying a repertoire-size bias correction to TCR pairs. In a later analysis, false discovery rates were estimated by permuting HLA or CMV assignments 20 times. In a later analysis, co-occurring TCRs were grouped using DBSCAN, with TCRdist sequence similarity added in when clustering inside HLA-allele-positive subsets. Repertoires with fewer than 30,000 or more than 120,000 public chains, plus five repertoires with anomalous nucleotide sharing, were excluded from co-occurrence clustering. The clones in this table, taken by TCRdb from immuneACCESS, are in-frame only. Not every clone is retained; where verified, under half of the shortfall comes from an unresolved V gene, and the cause of the rest is unknown. V and J calls and clone size follow that table, whereas D and trimming were derived from the DNA. The sample table lists approximately 170,000 clones, over 70% of them with a count of one. The ten top clones hold 1.3% of the sample.

V lost 2 bases and J lost 5 bases, and the count of bases not matched to a germline gene is 11. The cysteine opens and the phenylalanine closes a CDR3 of 16 amino acids. Solely the CDR3 DNA is kept, with 48 bases framed from the first base. For CDR1 and CDR2, the germline V gene lists KGHSH and LQKENI. Source material: PBMCs. This clonotype was obtained from a middle-aged man in good health and CMV-seropositive. The sequence links TRBV18 to TRBJ1-1; a stretch of 7 junction bases matches TRBD1. The CDR3 sequence is CASSPGQAGFETEAFF. The DNA sequence is as follows: TGTGCCAGCTCACCAGGACAGGCGGGTTTCGAAACTGAAGCTTTCTTT.